This is a list of T cell receptor beta chains from one sample in a study of blood T cell repertoires in COVID-19. The protocol was immunoSEQ multiplex PCR, while the TCRdb copy is restricted to in-frame clones and leaves out a portion. The sample has 100,000 or so clones, roughly 85% seen once. The sample taken for sequencing was peripheral blood. Source of these receptors: a woman between 70 and 85 years old with active or convalescent COVID-19. The CDR3 runs from the conserved cysteine through the conserved F or W. D genes are given only for firm matches. Only part of the rows carry a size: once, few, many, or a class if the clone is expanded.

TRBV6-2/TRBV6-3	TRBJ2-5	NA	TRBD2	CASSLRAEAGGQTQYF	TGTGCCAGCAGTCTACGAGCTGAAGCGGGAGGTCAGACCCAGTACTTC
TRBV27	TRBJ1-1	NA	NA	CASSLQGGNTEAFF	TGTGCCAGCAGTTTACAAGGAGGGAACACTGAAGCTTTCTTT
TRBV18	TRBJ2-3	NA	NA	CASSLSVAASTDTQYF	TGTGCCAGCTCCCTCTCGGTAGCGGCTAGCACAGATACGCAGTATTTT
TRBV6-5	TRBJ2-3	NA	TRBD2	CASSYSTSGTDTQYF	TGTGCCAGCAGTTACTCTACTAGCGGCACAGATACGCAGTATTTT
TRBV4-3	TRBJ1-6	NA	NA	CASSQEELGSSYNSPLHF	TGCGCCAGCAGCCAAGAGGAATTGGGGAGCTCCTATAATTCACCCCTCCACTTT
TRBV5-4	TRBJ2-2	NA	NA	CASSLDGTNTGELFF	TGTGCCAGCAGCTTGGACGGTACGAACACCGGGGAGCTGTTTTTT
TRBV7-3	TRBJ1-4	NA	TRBD1	CASSQQTGAFEKLFF	TGTGCCAGCAGTCAACAGACAGGGGCATTTGAAAAACTGTTTTTT
TRBV13	TRBJ1-1	NA	NA	CASSPAGGRNTEAFF	TGTGCCAGCAGCCCCGCGGGGGGTCGGAACACTGAAGCTTTCTTT
TRBV7-2	TRBJ2-7	NA	TRBD1	CASSLLRGRGEQYF	TGTGCCAGCAGCTTACTCAGGGGGCGCGGTGAGCAGTACTTC
TRBV9	TRBJ2-1	NA	TRBD2	CASSTSGGWNNEQFF	TGTGCCAGCAGCACCTCGGGGGGTTGGAACAATGAGCAGTTCTTC
TRBV7-2	TRBJ2-3	once	TRBD2	CASSLDIAGGRSGDTQYF	TGTGCCAGCAGCTTAGATATCGCGGGGGGGCGGTCCGGAGATACGCAGTATTTT
TRBV6-2/TRBV6-3	TRBJ1-6	NA	NA	CASNPTGYNSPLHF	TGTGCCAGCAACCCGACTGGATATAATTCACCCCTCCACTTT
TRBV28	TRBJ2-2	NA	TRBD2	CASSPSGTSGTAGVGELFF	TGTGCCAGCAGTCCGTCCGGGACTAGCGGGACGGCGGGGGTCGGGGAGCTGTTTTTT
TRBV9	TRBJ1-2	once	TRBD1	CASSVGQGNYGYTF	TGTGCCAGCAGCGTGGGACAGGGTAACTATGGCTACACCTTC
TRBV19	TRBJ2-1	NA	NA	CASSRFYNEQFF	TGTGCCAGTTCCCGGTTTTACAATGAGCAGTTCTTC
TRBV30	TRBJ1-6	NA	TRBD1	CAWSEDRGWSPLHF	TGTGCCTGGAGCGAGGACAGGGGGTGGTCACCCCTCCACTTT
TRBV7-9	TRBJ2-5	NA	TRBD2	CASSLMSGGETQYF	TGTGCCAGCAGCTTAATGTCGGGAGGAGAGACCCAGTACTTC
TRBV5-4	TRBJ2-3	NA	TRBD1	CASSLEGDRGTDTQYF	TGTGCCAGCAGCTTGGAAGGGGACAGGGGTACAGATACGCAGTATTTT
TRBV11-2	TRBJ1-2	NA	NA	CASSLSAGAGVYGYTF	TGTGCCAGCAGCTTAAGCGCGGGGGCAGGGGTATATGGCTACACCTTC
TRBV4-2	TRBJ1-1	few	TRBD1	CASRISLTGVKGTEAFF	TGTGCCAGCAGGATTTCCCTCACAGGGGTGAAGGGCACTGAAGCTTTCTTT
TRBV7-9	TRBJ2-7	NA	NA	CASSASRGYEQYF	TGTGCCAGCAGCGCTTCCCGGGGGTACGAGCAGTACTTC
TRBV15	TRBJ1-2	NA	NA	CATRPGTPTYGYTF	TGTGCCACCAGGCCCGGGACACCAACCTATGGCTACACCTTC
TRBV7-7	TRBJ2-5	NA	TRBD1	CASSRQGSETQYF	TGTGCTAGCAGCCGACAGGGCTCAGAGACCCAGTACTTC
TRBV28	TRBJ1-1	NA	TRBD1	CASRPGQRYTEAFF	TGTGCCAGCAGGCCGGGACAGAGGTATACTGAAGCTTTCTTT
TRBV19	TRBJ1-1	NA	TRBD1	CASSIDNRGRGTEAFF	TGTGCCAGTAGTATAGACAACAGGGGAAGGGGCACTGAAGCTTTCTTT
TRBV7-2	TRBJ2-1	NA	NA	CASSLSSGSYNEQFF	TGTGCCAGCAGCTTATCTTCGGGATCCTACAATGAGCAGTTCTTC
TRBV9	TRBJ1-1	NA	NA	CASSVARDTEAFF	TGTGCCAGCAGCGTAGCCAGGGACACTGAAGCTTTCTTT
TRBV10-3	TRBJ2-3	NA	TRBD1	CATQDRATSTDTQYF	TGTGCCACCCAAGACAGGGCAACATCGACAGATACGCAGTATTTT
TRBV10-3	TRBJ1-2	NA	TRBD1	CAISGSGTGASIGYTF	TGTGCCATCAGTGGCTCCGGGACAGGGGCGTCTATTGGCTACACCTTC
TRBV4-3	TRBJ1-6	NA	NA	CASSQANLVSNSPLHF	TGCGCCAGCAGCCAAGCTAATCTGGTTTCTAATTCACCCCTCCACTTT
TRBV11-3	TRBJ2-1	NA	TRBD1	CASSFRGSEQFF	TGTGCCAGCAGCTTCAGGGGGTCGGAGCAGTTCTTC